The clone carrying this T cell receptor (beta chain) was detected only a few times. Its specificity is not known. Among ophthalmopathy patients, the Clinical Activity Score reached at least 3, the NOSPECS grade reached at least 4, and duration remained under 3 months. Fresh peripheral blood, approximately 9.6 ml, yielded the PBMCs. The sample is drawn from a study of T cells in Graves' hyperthyroidism and ophthalmopathy. Study outcomes and limitations: Through a model of 13 V-J features, ophthalmopathy was separated from stable hyperthyroidism. Blood also contained most expanded thyroid clonotypes above 0.001.

Amplification yielded TCR beta CDR3 regions, with RNA transcripts as the source. First-round RT-PCR of the TCR CDR3 relied on the HTBI primer set. Each CDR3 protein is one row after TCRdb ran MiXCR on the multiplex PCR reads. The data contain around 690,000 distinct CDR3 sequences, less than 25% of them singletons. This sequence was found in a man younger than 45 with Graves' ophthalmopathy. The sequenced sample consisted of blood.

The DNA of the CDR3 is TGTGCCAGCAGTTACGATGGGGACAGGGTACGGCCCCAGCATTTT. Its protein product is CASSYDGDRVRPQHF. V gene TRBV6-2 or TRBV6-3 combines with J gene TRBJ1-5, with 9 bases fitting TRBD1. The CDR3 sequence is 15 residues long. V lost 2 bases, J lost 9 bases, and 8 bases stayed unmatched. Germline V gene data show CDR1 as MNHEY and CDR2 as SVGEGT.